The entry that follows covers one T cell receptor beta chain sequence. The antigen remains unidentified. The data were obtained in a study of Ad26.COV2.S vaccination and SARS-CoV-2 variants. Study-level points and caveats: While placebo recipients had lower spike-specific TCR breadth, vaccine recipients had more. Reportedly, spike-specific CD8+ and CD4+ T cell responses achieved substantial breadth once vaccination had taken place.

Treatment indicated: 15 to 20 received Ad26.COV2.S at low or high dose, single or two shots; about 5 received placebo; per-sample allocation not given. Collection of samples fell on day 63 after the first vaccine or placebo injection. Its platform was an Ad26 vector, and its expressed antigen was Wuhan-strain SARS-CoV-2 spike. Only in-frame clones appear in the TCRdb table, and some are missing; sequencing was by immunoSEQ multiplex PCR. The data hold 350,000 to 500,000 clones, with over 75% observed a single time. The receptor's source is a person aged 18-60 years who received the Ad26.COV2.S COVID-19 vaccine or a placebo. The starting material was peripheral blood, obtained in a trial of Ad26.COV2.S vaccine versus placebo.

CDR3 loop: CASSLQNTGYTGELFF. The CDR3 bases are TGCGCCAGCAGCCTGCAAAATACAGGTTACACCGGGGAGCTGTTTTTT. J is TRBJ2-2 and V is TRBV4-1, with D tentatively TRBD1 (5 bases). The CDR3 covers 16 residues. CDR1 is MGHRA and CDR2 is YSYEKL in the germline V gene. The V end was cut by 4 bases, the J end by 3 bases, with 15 bases between.